This TCR beta chain emerged from a study of low-dose radiotherapy and immunotherapy resistance in tumors. Turning to the study itself: Every 2 weeks, cohort 1 got 0.5 Gy, reaching 6.5 Gy to the planning target volume. Given every two weeks, intravenous cyclophosphamide 200 mg/m2 preceded radiation and immunotherapy by one day. Intravenous ipilimumab 1 mg/kg every six weeks was given with nivolumab 240 mg every two weeks.

Alpha- and beta-chain coverage of first-strand cDNA came from TRAV- and TRBV-specific primers. Using a constant-region primer together with a V-primer adapter, TCRs were subjected to 20 to 25 PCR cycles of amplification. Amplification of isolated mRNA was accomplished via in vitro transcription. One entry per CDR3 protein results from TCRdb running MiXCR on the reads. The sample contains about 82,000 distinct CDR3 sequences, approximately 20% of which appear only once. Time point defined: before trial treatment. This clonotype was detected ten times or more. Trimming stripped 4 bases from V and 10 bases from J, with 23 bases between. Germline CDR1 reads LGHNA; CDR2 reads YSLEER. The CDR3 is made up of 16 amino acids.

The receptor comes from a male donor with prostate cancer. V usage is TRBV4-3 and J usage is TRBJ2-1; either TRBD1 or TRBD2 may fit D (6 bases each). This specimen consisted of PBMCs, obtained before treatment. DNA of the CDR3: TGCGCCAGCAGCCCCGGTGGGGGGCGGAGAGAAGTGGAGCAGTTCTTC. It translates to CASSPGGGRREVEQFF.